The 29 T cell receptor beta chains below were found in one sample sequenced in a study of OX40 agonist ivuxolimab in advanced cancers. This table comes from immunoSEQ multiplex PCR, and its TCRdb copy is limited to in-frame clones, with some not included. The sample shows about 83,000 clones, 88% of them seen only once. This specimen was CD4+ or CD8+ T cells sorted from blood, taken in a trial of the OX40 agonist ivuxolimab. These receptors all stem from an adult with an advanced solid tumor such as melanoma, head and neck, liver or kidney cancer.

The V call is TRBV6-5, the J call TRBJ1-2; D is unresolved. V gave up 7 bases and J gave up 14 bases, with 11 bases separating them. CDR3 length equals 9 residues. CDR1 and CDR2 (germline): MNHEY, SVGAGI. The CDR3 coding sequence is TGTGCCAGCAAGCCGAAAGTGACCTTC. It yields the protein CASKPKVTF.

This clone occurred once. This chain uses TRBV9 with TRBJ2-3; 10 bases agree with TRBD1. The ends lost 2 bases at V and 4 bases at J; junction bases unmatched: 4. This CDR3 has 15 amino acids. Germline V gene data show CDR1 as SGDLS and CDR2 as YYNGEE. CDR3 sequence: CASSVWTGGADTQYF. The DNA of the CDR3 is TGTGCCAGCAGCGTTTGGACAGGGGGGGCAGATACGCAGTATTTT.

This clone was seen a handful of times. The rearrangement joins TRBV29-1 to TRBJ2-5; tentatively, D is TRBD2 (6 bases). Trimming shortened V by 1 base and J by 2 bases, and 14 bases separated the two germline ends. In germline, CDR1 is SQVTM, CDR2 ANQGSEA. The CDR3 runs 15 residues. The CDR3 DNA sequence: TGCAGCGTTGAAGGGACTCCGGAGGGTCAAGAGACCCAGTACTTC. The encoded protein is CSVEGTPEGQETQYF.

The gene calls are TRBV6-5 and TRBJ2-7; 8 bases align to TRBD1. The J segment lost 6 bases and the V segment lost 7 bases, leaving 11 bases of the junction unmatched. Germline CDR1 is MNHEY and CDR2 is SVGAGI. The CDR3 extends over 14 amino acids. This chain's CDR3 is CASTRGTGVGEQYF. In DNA form, the CDR3 reads TGTGCCAGCACTCGAGGGACAGGAGTTGGCGAGCAGTACTTC.

CDR3 DNA: TGTGCCAGCAGCTTAGATCGACAGGGAAATGAGCAGTTCTTC. This codes for CASSLDRQGNEQFF. The chain is built from TRBV11-2 and TRBJ2-1, with TRBD1 matching over 7 bases. Germline CDR1 and CDR2: SGHAT and FQNNGV. With 0 bases clipped from V and 7 bases from J, the junction kept 3 bases outside the gene matches. The CDR3 extends over 14 amino acids.

The V gene is TRBV2, the J gene TRBJ1-4; a weak D match, TRBD1 (6 bases). V lost 4 bases and J lost 10, with 13 bases in between. The germline CDR1 and CDR2 sequences are SNHLY and FYNNEI. The CDR3 is 13 residues long. The CDR3 loop reads CASSAQGDGKLFF. CDR3 coding DNA: TGTGCCAGCAGTGCACAGGGAGACGGAAAACTGTTTTTT.

J is TRBJ2-2 and V is TRBV7-2, with D perhaps TRBD2 (7 bases). CDR1 is SGHTA and CDR2 is FQGNSA in the germline V gene. V was clipped by 0 bases and J by 4 bases, with 12 bases between them. The CDR3 runs 16 residues. The CDR3 DNA follows: TGTGCCAGCAGCTTAGCGGGGGGGCCGGTCACCGGGGAGCTGTTTTTT. This translates into CASSLAGGPVTGELFF.

The CDR3 reads CASSDAGGFQAFF. CDR3 nucleotides: TGTGCCAGCAGTGATGCAGGGGGATTCCAAGCTTTCTTT. The chain employs TRBV6-1 and TRBJ1-1; 7 bases are a match to TRBD1. V lost 3 bases and J lost 9; bases outside the gene matches: 7. Germline V gives CDR1 MNHNS, CDR2 SASEGT. CDR3 length: 13 amino acids.

This clone has a single count. The chain joins TRBV5-6 to TRBJ1-2; 8 bases are shared with TRBD1. The CDR3 consists of 17 residues. J was trimmed by 2 bases and V by 0 bases; bases with no gene match: 9. Germline CDR1 reads SGHDT; CDR2 reads YYEEEE. CDR3 residues: CASSLAWPTGANYGYTF. CDR3 coding DNA: TGTGCCAGCAGCTTGGCCTGGCCGACAGGGGCGAACTATGGCTACACCTTC. The full variable domain, rest sourced from reference TRBV5-6 and TRBJ1-2, is DAGVTQSPTHLIKTRGQQVTLRCSPKSGHDTVSWYQQALGQGPQFIFQYYEEEERQRGNFPDRFSGHQFPNYSSELNVNALLLGDSALYLCASSLAWPTGANYGYTFGSGTRLTVV.

V is TRBV11-2 and J is TRBJ2-4; no clear D gene. The CDR3 contains 13 residues. The V end lost 6 bases, the J end lost 1 base, and 7 bases lay between the germline ends. Germline CDR1 is SGHAT and CDR2 is FQNNGV. The CDR3 region has the DNA TGTGCCAGCAGATTCGGCGCCAAAAACATTCAGTACTTC. Amino acid sequence: CASRFGAKNIQYF.

The chain links TRBV27 to TRBJ2-2; D possibly corresponds to TRBD2 (6 bases). Germline-derived CDR1 and CDR2 are MNHEY and SMNVEV (reference sequence). The CDR3 length is 16 residues. The V gene lost 3 bases and the J gene lost 3 bases, with 14 bases spanning the gap. CDR3: CASSFDGSWDTGELFF. The CDR3 nucleotides read TGTGCCAGCAGTTTTGACGGGAGTTGGGACACCGGGGAGCTGTTTTTT.

The chain has TRBV19 and TRBJ2-6, with 9 bases aligning to TRBD2. V gave up 7 bases and J gave up 0 bases; unmatched junction bases: 7. The CDR3 length is 17 residues. Germline values: CDR1 LNHDA, CDR2 SQIVND (reference sequence). CDR3 loop: CASKRGASPSGANVLTF. In DNA form, the CDR3 reads TGTGCCAGTAAGCGGGGGGCGAGCCCCTCTGGGGCCAACGTCCTGACTTTC.

The sample holds one count of this clone. The J gene is TRBJ1-2, the V gene TRBV28, with D possibly matching TRBD1 (5 bases). The length of the CDR3 is 16 residues. The V gene lost 8 bases and the J gene lost 6 bases, with 25 bases spanning the gap. Germline assignment: CDR1 MDHEN and CDR2 SYDVKM. The CDR3 loop reads CASVPGTASLEDGYTF. CDR3 DNA: TGTGCCAGCGTTCCCGGGACTGCATCCTTGGAGGATGGCTACACCTTC.

The chain employs TRBV6-4 and TRBJ1-2, with D hard to call. The CDR3 totals 12 residues. The ends were cut back, 5 bases at V and 4 bases at J, with 8 bases in the middle. CDR1 is MRHNA and CDR2 is SNTAGT in the germline V gene. The CDR3 nucleotides read TGTGCCAGCAGTTTAGACACCTATGGCTACACCTTC. Amino acids: CASSLDTYGYTF.

V usage is TRBV7-2 and J usage is TRBJ2-5; 12 bases map to TRBD1. This CDR3 has 16 residues. Germline-derived CDR1 and CDR2 are SGHTA and FQGNSA. With 5 bases clipped from V and 6 bases from J, the junction kept 10 bases outside the gene matches. CDR3 protein: CASSDPGTGGAKTQYF. CDR3 sequence (DNA): TGTGCCAGCAGCGACCCTGGGACAGGGGGCGCGAAGACCCAGTACTTC.

This rearrangement joins TRBV29-1 to TRBJ1-1; D might be TRBD1 (5 bases). This CDR3 spans 15 amino acids. Deletions cut 6 bases from V and 5 bases from J, with 22 bases between. Germline CDR1 and CDR2: SQVTM and ANQGSEA. The chain's CDR3 is CSVIGPGRGRTEAFF. The CDR3 bases are TGCAGCGTCATAGGACCCGGGAGGGGAAGGACTGAAGCTTTCTTT.

The rearrangement links TRBV7-3 to TRBJ1-1; 8 bases match TRBD1. CDR1 and CDR2 from the germline V gene are SGHTA and FQGTGA. J gave up 1 base and V 5 bases, and 9 bases lay outside the gene matches. The length of the CDR3 is 16 residues. For the CDR3, the DNA is TGTGCCAGCAGCCCAAAGGGTGGACAGGGGAACACTGAAGCTTTCTTT. It codes for CASSPKGGQGNTEAFF.

CDR3 region: CASSTLTGGGGYTF. CDR3 DNA: TGTGCCAGCAGCACCTTAACAGGGGGCGGGGGCTACACCTTC. The rearrangement links TRBV5-8 to TRBJ1-2, with 9 bases identical to TRBD1. With V trimmed by 4 bases and J by 8 bases, 9 bases remained unmatched. The CDR3 is made up of 14 amino acids. Germline V gene data show CDR1 as SGHTS and CDR2 as YDEGEE.

The genes are TRBV15 and TRBJ2-5; 9 bases agree with TRBD2. Germline assignment: CDR1 LNHNV and CDR2 YYDKDF (reference sequence). The V gene end was trimmed by 8 bases and the J gene end by 5 bases; junction bases not matched to a gene: 15. CDR3 length: 16 residues. The CDR3 nucleotides read TGTGCCACCCGACTGGCGCGGGGGGGAGTTAGGGAGACCCAGTACTTC. It codes for CATRLARGGVRETQYF.

The V gene is TRBV27, the J gene TRBJ2-1; D tentatively fits TRBD1 or TRBD2 (5 bases each). Per germline, CDR1 MNHEY and CDR2 SMNVEV (reference sequence). The CDR3 extends over 16 amino acids. V gave up 0 bases and J gave up 8 bases, with 17 bases separating them. The CDR3 region has the DNA TGTGCCAGCAGTTTATCTCCGGGACGGGTTAGGGATGAGCAGTTCTTC. Its translation: CASSLSPGRVRDEQFF.

The chain joins TRBV30 to TRBJ1-1, with D possibly being TRBD1 (5 bases). Germline CDR1 reads GTSNPN; CDR2 reads SVGIG (reference sequence). The CDR3 runs to 13 residues. V lost 8 bases to trimming and J lost 0 bases, with 13 bases between them. CDR3 region: CATRGLLNTEAFF. The CDR3, as DNA: TGTGCCACGAGGGGCCTCCTGAACACTGAAGCTTTCTTT. Combining the CDR3 with reference TRBV30 and TRBJ1-1 gives the whole variable domain SQTIHQWPATLVQPVGSPLSLECTVEGTSNPNLYWYRQAAGRGLQLLFYSVGIGQISSEVPQNLSASRPQDRQFILSSKKLLLSDSGFYLCATRGLLNTEAFFGQGTRLTVV.

The chain links TRBV6-1 to TRBJ2-1, with D perhaps being TRBD1 or TRBD2 (5 bases each). The V end was cut by 8 bases, the J end by 6 bases, with 11 bases between. CDR1 and CDR2 (germline): MNHNS, SASEGT. The CDR3 length is 12 residues. CDR3 sequence: CASRFGGNEQFF. The CDR3 bases are TGTGCCAGCCGATTTGGGGGCAATGAGCAGTTCTTC.

The V and J genes are TRBV4-2 and TRBJ2-2, with 11 nucleotides matching TRBD2. CDR3 length equals 17 residues. Germline V gene sequence: CDR1 LGHNA, CDR2 YNFKEQ. V dropped 2 bases and J dropped 7; count of bases not matched to a gene: 9. The CDR3 nucleotides read TGTGCCAGCAGCCAACAGACTAGCGGGAATATGTTCGGGGAGCTGTTTTTT. Its protein product is CASSQQTSGNMFGELFF.

Worth noting for this clone: Because the CDR3's place on the DNA is in doubt, the DNA is left out and the CDR3 is given as listed by TCRdb. The rearrangement joins TRBV19 to TRBJ1-4. CDR1 is LNHDA, CDR2 SQIVND, per germline (reference sequence). Termini included, the CDR3 measures 13 amino acids. This CDR3 reads CASTSDHREKLFF.

V usage is TRBV29-1 and J usage is TRBJ2-7; D gene ambiguous. V was trimmed by 0 bases and J by 3 bases, leaving 6 bases between them. CDR3 size: 12 residues. In germline, CDR1 is SQVTM, CDR2 ANQGSEA. The CDR3 DNA reads as TGCAGCGTTGAAGATTCGCGCTACGAGCAGTACTTC. Its translation: CSVEDSRYEQYF.

The V and J genes are TRBV30 and TRBJ1-6; D unresolved. The V gene's germline CDR1 is GTSNPN and CDR2 SVGIG (reference sequence). V was shortened by 2 bases and J by 9 bases, with 8 bases between the two germline ends. This CDR3 region has 12 residues. The CDR3 loop is CAWSLEVSPLHF. Here the CDR3 DNA reads TGTGCCTGGAGTCTGGAGGTTTCACCCCTCCACTTT.

The chain uses TRBV19 and TRBJ2-5; 8 bases map to TRBD2. Trimming removed 6 bases from V and 2 bases from J; junction bases left unmatched: 5. The CDR3 is 14 amino acids. Germline CDR1 is LNHDA and CDR2 is SQIVND (reference sequence). DNA of the CDR3: TGTGCCAGTAGCCCGACTAGCGCTCAAGAGACCCAGTACTTC. Protein product: CASSPTSAQETQYF.

This clone occurred once. The genes are TRBV7-9 and TRBJ2-1, with no clear D. Trimming shortened V by 1 base and J by 0 bases, and 10 bases separated the two germline ends. Germline V gene sequence: CDR1 SEHNR, CDR2 FQNEAQ (reference sequence). This CDR3 is built from 16 residues. The DNA for the CDR3 is TGTGCCAGCAGCTTAGAGGCTAGGAGCTCCTACAATGAGCAGTTCTTC. It yields the protein CASSLEARSSYNEQFF.

CDR3 nucleotide sequence: TGTGCCAGCAGCTTAGGGCCCTCGGGAGGGGGAGAGACCCAGTACTTC. It translates to CASSLGPSGGGETQYF. The chain couples TRBV7-2 to TRBJ2-5; 8 bases match TRBD2. V dropped 1 base and J dropped 4; count of bases not matched to a gene: 8. The length of the CDR3 is 16 residues. CDR1 and CDR2 (germline): SGHTA, FQGNSA.